Each of the 27 T cell receptor beta chains below was sequenced from the same sample in a study of blood T cell repertoires in COVID-19. Clones were read by immunoSEQ multiplex PCR, and TCRdb kept only the in-frame ones, dropping some. The table shows about 160,000 clones, with around 89% occurring only once. Sequenced input: PBMCs or T cells enriched from blood (not recorded which). The receptor source for this set is a woman in her fifties or sixties who had recovered from COVID-19.

The chain uses TRBV6-2 or TRBV6-3 and TRBJ1-6, with D perhaps matching TRBD1 (6 bases). This CDR3 is built from 16 residues. Between the trimmed V and J ends, which lost 2 bases and 9 bases, there was a span of 17 bases. Germline V gives CDR1 MNHEY, CDR2 SVGEGT. CDR3 sequence: CASSYPQGSGSSPLHF. CDR3 DNA sequence: TGTGCCAGCAGTTACCCGCAGGGGAGTGGGAGTTCACCCCTCCACTTT.

Comment on this clone: One junction end disagrees with the germline gene, perhaps due to a read error. This chain connects TRBV7-6 to TRBJ2-6; TRBD1 matches 8 bases. The CDR3 covers 15 residues. Germline values: CDR1 SGHVS, CDR2 FNYEAQ. The CDR3 loop is CKGDRGTAGANVLTF. CDR3 nucleotide sequence: TGCAAGGGTGACAGGGGTACAGCTGGGGCCAACGTCCTGACTTTC. Supplemented by reference TRBV7-6 and TRBJ2-6, the full variable domain reads GAGVSQSPRYKVTKRGQDVALRCDPISGHVSLYWYRQALGQGPEFLTYFNYEAQQDKSGLPNDRFSAERPEGSISTLTIQRTEQRDSAMYRCKGDRGTAGANVLTFGAGSRLTVL.

The CDR3: CASSRSRQGSYEQYF. In DNA, the CDR3 is TGTGCCAGCAGCCGATCCCGACAGGGCAGCTACGAGCAGTACTTC. This chain uses TRBV4-2 with TRBJ2-7; 7 positions agree with TRBD1. The V gene end was trimmed by 4 bases and the J gene end by 3 bases; junction bases not matched to a gene: 9. The CDR3 sequence is 15 residues long. Germline V gene lookup returns CDR1 LGHNA and CDR2 YNFKEQ.

As to this clone: Other nucleotide sequences from this sample produce the same CDR3. The chain couples TRBV29-1 to TRBJ2-7; maybe TRBD1 (5 bases). CDR3 length: 12 amino acids. Per the germline V gene, CDR1 is SQVTM and CDR2 is ANQGSEA. Trimming shortened V by 5 bases and J by 0 bases, and 8 bases separated the two germline ends. The CDR3 reads CSVYDSSYEQYF. For the CDR3, the DNA is TGCAGCGTTTACGACAGCTCCTACGAGCAGTACTTC.

J is TRBJ2-5 and V is TRBV12-3 or TRBV12-4; D might be TRBD1 (5 bases). The germline V and J ends were trimmed by 5 bases and 9 bases, with 16 bases remaining between them. The CDR3 runs 13 residues. CDR3 in DNA: TGTGCCAGCAGTGTTGACAGCAGCAAGGCCCAGTACTTC. This sequence encodes CASSVDSSKAQYF.

The V and J genes are TRBV29-1 and TRBJ1-1, with D maybe TRBD1 (5 bases). V was cut by 3 bases and J by 9 bases, with 14 bases left in between. CDR3 size: 12 residues. Germline V gene sequence: CDR1 SQVTM, CDR2 ANQGSEA. The CDR3 spells CSVDRVASQAFF. CDR3 bases: TGCAGCGTTGACAGGGTCGCGTCGCAAGCTTTCTTT.

In DNA form, the CDR3 reads TGTGCCAGCAGTTACTACACGAACAGGGGAGGTCGGAGCTACACCTTC. It specifies CASSYYTNRGGRSYTF. The V and J genes are TRBV6-5 and TRBJ1-2, with 7 bases lining up with TRBD1. Germline V gene lookup returns CDR1 MNHEY and CDR2 SVGAGI. The CDR3 consists of 16 residues. With V trimmed by 1 base and J by 9 bases, 14 bases remained unmatched.

This rearrangement joins TRBV2 to TRBJ2-7; 8 bases align to TRBD1. CDR1 and CDR2 (germline): SNHLY, FYNNEI. The CDR3 length is 15 residues. Trimming cost V 6 bases and J 5 bases; bases outside gene matches: 12. The CDR3 DNA sequence: TGTGCCAGCAGCACGACTGGACAGGGCCGCGACGAGCAGTACTTC. As protein: CASSTTGQGRDEQYF.

This chain joins TRBV2 and TRBJ2-3, with 12 bases that match TRBD2. This CDR3 is 15 amino acids long. Looked up from germline, CDR1 is SNHLY and CDR2 is FYNNEI. V lost 4 bases to trimming and J lost 1 base; unmatched junction nucleotides: 0. CDR3 nucleotide sequence: TGTGCCAGCAGTGGGACTAGCGGGGGCACAGATACGCAGTATTTT. Protein product: CASSGTSGGTDTQYF.

This clone was detected only a few times. J is TRBJ1-1 and V is TRBV20-1, with 7 bases identical to TRBD1. The V gene end was trimmed by 6 bases and the J gene end by 11 bases; junction bases not matched to a gene: 9. Germline CDR1 is DFQATT and CDR2 is SNEGSKA (reference sequence). The CDR3 is 11 residues long. This CDR3 reads CSAKGAGQAFF. The CDR3 DNA sequence: TGCAGTGCCAAGGGGGCAGGACAGGCTTTCTTT.

Here the CDR3 DNA reads TGTGCCAGCAGTTTAGGGGGCGTTACGACAGATACGCAGTATTTT. It is translated as CASSLGGVTTDTQYF. This chain joins TRBV9 and TRBJ2-3; 7 nucleotides line up with TRBD1. Trimming removed 5 bases from V and 3 bases from J; junction bases left unmatched: 9. Germline CDR1 reads SGDLS; CDR2 reads YYNGEE. There are 15 residues in the CDR3.

CDR3: CASSKWWRGQGQQALNEKLFF. CDR3 DNA: TGTGCCAGCAGCAAATGGTGGCGGGGACAGGGGCAACAGGCCCTAAATGAAAAACTGTTTTTT. The chain couples TRBV21-1 to TRBJ1-4; the D call TRBD1 from the table was never checked on the DNA. TRBV21-1 is marked as a pseudogene. The CDR3 spans 21 residues.

This chain uses TRBV12-3 or TRBV12-4 with TRBJ2-7; possibly TRBD2 for D (5 bases). Trimming removed 7 bases at V and 1 base at J, with 11 bases between. The CDR3 is made up of 13 amino acids. The CDR3 DNA follows: TGTGCCAGCACCTCCGGAGGTTCCTACGAGCAGTACTTC. This sequence encodes CASTSGGSYEQYF.

The CDR3 coding sequence is TGCGCCAGCAGCTTGGATTGGACGGGGGTTAAGGAGCAGTACTTC. Amino acid sequence: CASSLDWTGVKEQYF. This chain connects TRBV5-1 to TRBJ2-7, with D possibly being TRBD2 (6 bases). CDR1 is SGHRS and CDR2 is YFSETQ in the germline V gene. The CDR3 is made up of 15 amino acids. Trimming shortened V by 0 bases and J by 7 bases, and 17 bases separated the two germline ends.

The chain is built from TRBV15 and TRBJ1-1; D gene unclear. CDR1 is LNHNV, CDR2 YYDKDF, per germline (reference sequence). V dropped 0 bases and J dropped 6 bases, with 11 bases sitting between them. The CDR3 loop spans 14 amino acids. Here the CDR3 reads CATSRDPGNAEAFF. The CDR3 DNA follows: TGTGCCACCAGCAGAGATCCGGGGAATGCTGAAGCTTTCTTT. Together with reference TRBV15 and TRBJ1-1, the CDR3 gives the full variable domain: DAMVIQNPRYQVTQFGKPVTLSCSQTLNHNVMYWYQQKSSQAPKLLFHYYDKDFNNEADTPDNFQSRRPNTSFCFLDIRSPGLGDTAMYLCATSRDPGNAEAFFGQGTRLTVV.

The chain employs TRBV19 and TRBJ2-3; 10 bases align to TRBD1. This CDR3 region has 18 residues. From germline, CDR1 is LNHDA and CDR2 SQIVND (reference sequence). J lost 2 bases, V lost 5 bases, and 13 bases had no gene match. The CDR3 here is CASSGGQGITPPTDTQYF. CDR3 DNA sequence: TGTGCCAGTAGTGGGGGACAGGGGATTACCCCCCCCACAGATACGCAGTATTTT.

The chain employs TRBV19 and TRBJ1-4; D gene uncertain. The germline V and J ends were trimmed by 10 bases and 6 bases, with 15 bases remaining between them. CDR1 is LNHDA and CDR2 is SQIVND in the germline V gene (reference sequence). This CDR3 spans 13 amino acids. CDR3 in amino acids: CATLRGNDEKLFF. The CDR3 region has the DNA TGTGCCACCCTCCGGGGTAACGATGAAAAACTGTTTTTT.

This chain uses TRBV5-1 with TRBJ2-2; TRBD1 is a possible D gene (6 bases). The germline V gene encodes CDR1 SGHRS and CDR2 YFSETQ. CDR3 length: 16 amino acids. V was cut by 6 bases and J by 1 base, with 16 bases left in between. CDR3 coding DNA: TGCGCCAGCAAGTTCGCACAGGGCCTGAACACCGGGGAGCTGTTTTTT. Its translation is CASKFAQGLNTGELFF.

V usage is TRBV12-3 or TRBV12-4 and J usage is TRBJ2-5; TRBD2 might be the D (6 bases). The CDR3 covers 13 residues. Trimming left V 3 bases short and J 4 bases short, with 9 bases between. CDR3 amino acids: CASSFWGGETQYF. CDR3 nucleotides: TGTGCCAGCAGTTTCTGGGGAGGAGAGACCCAGTACTTC.

The chain is built from TRBV13 and TRBJ1-1; maybe TRBD1 (6 bases). The V and J ends lost 2 bases and 4 bases respectively, with 11 bases between them. Germline loops: CDR1 PRHDT, CDR2 FYEKMQ (reference sequence). CDR3 length: 14 amino acids. The CDR3 coding sequence is TGTGCCAGCAGCTTACAGGGGAAGGGCACTGAAGCTTTCTTT. This encodes CASSLQGKGTEAFF.

A single count supports this clone. The CDR3 nucleotides read TGTGCCAGCAGCCCTCAGTTACAAGAGACCCAGTACTTC. Amino acids: CASSPQLQETQYF. The chain links TRBV7-9 to TRBJ2-5; D is uncertain. The CDR3 totals 13 residues. The germline V gene has CDR1 SEHNR and CDR2 FQNEAQ (reference sequence). Trimming took 5 bases from V and 2 from J, leaving 9 bases between them.

There are a few counts of this clone. The rearrangement joins TRBV15 to TRBJ2-5, with 8 bases identical to TRBD2. J lost 0 bases, V lost 1 base, and 7 bases had no gene match. The CDR3 spans 17 residues. From germline, CDR1 is LNHNV and CDR2 YYDKDF (reference sequence). The DNA for the CDR3 is TGTGCCACCAGCAGAGTTACCGGGGGGGCGTACCAAGAGACCCAGTACTTC. This translates into CATSRVTGGAYQETQYF.

The chain carries TRBV7-2 and TRBJ2-7, with D possibly TRBD2 on 6 matching bases. V was shortened by 5 bases and J by 6 bases, with 17 bases between the two germline ends. CDR3 length: 14 residues. Germline-derived CDR1 and CDR2 are SGHTA and FQGNSA. The CDR3 region is CASSPTDLGGEQYF. The CDR3 DNA is TGTGCCAGCAGCCCCACGGACCTCGGGGGCGAGCAGTACTTC.

The J gene is TRBJ1-5, the V gene TRBV5-6, with TRBD1 matching 9 bases. The CDR3 is 16 amino acids. V dropped 3 bases and J dropped 4; count of bases not matched to a gene: 8. Germline assignment: CDR1 SGHDT and CDR2 YYEEEE. The CDR3 sequence is CASSYLDRGGNQPQHF. In nucleotides, the CDR3 is TGTGCCAGCAGCTACCTGGACAGGGGAGGAAATCAGCCCCAGCATTTT.

V and J are TRBV18 and TRBJ2-1; 8 bases are shared with TRBD1. Germline V gene sequence: CDR1 KGHSH, CDR2 LQKENI. The V gene end was trimmed by 0 bases and the J gene end by 5 bases; junction bases not matched to a gene: 6. The CDR3 loop spans 16 amino acids. CDR3 nucleotide sequence: TGTGCCAGCTCACCACCGGTCAGGGGGCTAGACAATGAGCAGTTCTTC. It is translated as CASSPPVRGLDNEQFF. The full variable domain, its missing parts supplied by reference TRBV18 and TRBJ2-1, is NAGVMQNPRHLVRRRGQEARLRCSPMKGHSHVYWYRQLPEEGLKFMVYLQKENIIDESGMPKERFSAEFPKEGPSILRIQQVVRGDSAAYFCASSPPVRGLDNEQFFGPGTRLTVL.

This clone was recorded once. This chain joins TRBV5-8 and TRBJ1-6, with a tentative D call TRBD1 (6 bases). Germline CDR1 is SGHTS and CDR2 is YDEGEE. V was pared by 0 bases and J by 6 bases, with 10 bases between. The CDR3 has 15 amino acids. The DNA for the CDR3 is TGTGCCAGCAGCTTGGGGCAGGGGATTAATTCACCCCTCCACTTT. This translates into CASSLGQGINSPLHF.

The chain combines TRBV18 with TRBJ1-5, with D perhaps TRBD1 (5 bases). Trimming left V 8 bases short and J 0 bases short, with 8 bases between. The length of the CDR3 is 13 residues. CDR1 and CDR2 from the germline V gene are KGHSH and LQKENI. The CDR3 nucleotides are TGTGCCAGCGGAGACAGTAGCAATCAGCCCCAGCATTTT. It is translated as CASGDSSNQPQHF.